This entry features one TCR beta chain sequence. Its matching antigen is unknown. The protocol was immunoSEQ multiplex PCR, while the TCRdb copy is restricted to in-frame clones and leaves out a portion. The profile covers tens of thousands of clones, with less than 95% appearing a single time and around 9.3% taken by the ten largest. The data are from a study of OX40 agonist ivuxolimab in advanced cancers. As for the study in general: Dose-escalation patients were diagnosed with hepatocellular carcinoma, melanoma, renal cell cancer or head and neck cancer.

Study-wide results and caveats: Averaging showed that CD8+ T cells had more expanded clones than CD4+ did. Among the lowest levels of clonal expansion were found in partial responders at 0.1-3.0 mg/kg. At 0.1 to 3.0 mg/kg, CD4+ and CD8+ blood T cells expanded clonally by week 6.

CDR1 ENHRY and CDR2 SYGVKD come from the germline V gene. V lost 7 bases to trimming and J lost 5 bases; unmatched junction nucleotides: 17. The CDR3 spans 16 residues. The V and J genes are TRBV10-3 and TRBJ2-7, with TRBD2 matching 7 bases. Specimen: CD4+ or CD8+ T cells sorted from blood, collected in a trial of the OX40 agonist ivuxolimab. The clonotype was recovered from an adult with an advanced solid tumor such as melanoma, head and neck, liver or kidney cancer. In nucleotides, the CDR3 is TGTGCCATCACCCCGTCCCTGGCGGGAGATAAGGACGAGCAGTACTTC. This codes for CAITPSLAGDKDEQYF.